These T cell receptor beta chains were read from a single sample in a study of shared clonotypes between healthy human individuals. TCRdb's copy holds only in-frame clones and misses some; the assay was immunoSEQ multiplex PCR. The sample has about 2 million clones; approximately 95% are singletons. The source material was naive CD4+ T cells sorted from blood. These TCRs come from a man between 18 and 29 years old in good health. CDR3s include the opening cysteine and the closing phenylalanine or tryptophan. D genes are given only for firm matches. Clone size is shown for a subset of rows, as once, few, many or a class of expanded clone.

j_call v_call d_call clone_size cdr3_nt cdr3_aa
TRBJ1-3 TRBV5-1 TRBD1 - TGCGCCAGCAGCCACGGTAGGACAGGAGGATTCTCTGGAAACACCATATATTTT CASSHGRTGGFSGNTIYF
TRBJ2-3 TRBV7-3 TRBD2 - TGTGCCAGCAGCTTAAACAGCGGGGCCACAGATACGCAGTATTTT CASSLNSGATDTQYF
TRBJ1-6 TRBV19 - - TGTGCCAGTAGTTCTACAACAGGGAAGAATTCACCCCTCCACTTT CASSSTTGKNSPLHF
TRBJ2-7 TRBV5-1 - - TGCACCAGCAGCTTGGAGGGAGCGTGGGAGCAGTACTTC CTSSLEGAWEQYF
TRBJ2-2 TRBV7-9 - - TGTGCCAGCAGCTTAGTGCAGTCGAGCACCGGGGAGCTGTTTTTT CASSLVQSSTGELFF
TRBJ1-5 TRBV27 - - TGTGCCAGCAGTTTGACAGGCAGTGCCAATCAGCCCCAGCATTTT CASSLTGSANQPQHF
TRBJ2-5 TRBV5-4 TRBD2 - TGTGCCAGCAGCTGGCGCGGGGGAGGGGAGACCCAGTACTTC CASSWRGGGETQYF
TRBJ1-1 TRBV10-3 TRBD1 - TGTGCCATCAGTGAGTCGTGGGACAGGGGATTGAACACTGAAGCTTTCTTT CAISESWDRGLNTEAFF
TRBJ2-3 TRBV9 - - TGTGCCAGCAGCGTCGATCCGTGGGGGGTCACAGATACGCAGTATTTT CASSVDPWGVTDTQYF
TRBJ2-1 TRBV5-6 TRBD1 - TGTGCCAGCAGCTTGAGTGACAGGGAATCCAATGAGCAGTTCTTC CASSLSDRESNEQFF
TRBJ2-3 TRBV10-3 - - TGTGCCATCAGCCAGGGGCCTAGCACAGATACGCAGTATTTT CAISQGPSTDTQYF
TRBJ2-7 TRBV9 - - TGTGCCAGCAGCCCCGACGTATATTCCTACGAGCAGTACTTC CASSPDVYSYEQYF
TRBJ2-1 TRBV28 - - TGTGCCAGCAGCCTGACGGGTGAGCAGTTCTTC CASSLTGEQFF
TRBJ1-3 TRBV30 - - TGTGCCTGGAGTTTGCGCATGGGCTCTGGAAACACCATATATTTT CAWSLRMGSGNTIYF
TRBJ2-2 TRBV7-3 - - TGTGCCAGCAGCCCGAACACCGGGGAGCTGTTTTTT CASSPNTGELFF
TRBJ1-6 TRBV25-1 - - TGTGCCAGCAGTGAAAAGGGACACGGTTCACCCCTCCACTTT CASSEKGHGSPLHF
TRBJ2-7 TRBV2 - - TGTGCCAGCGACCGGGACCGCTCCTACGAGCAGTACTTC CASDRDRSYEQYF
TRBJ2-3 TRBV10-3 TRBD2 - TGTGCCATCAGTGAATCAGCCCGGGGGGGCGGGGATACGCAGTATTTT CAISESARGGGDTQYF
TRBJ2-5 TRBV5-4 - - TGTGCCAGCAGCTTTGGGATCCAAGAGACCCAGTACTTC CASSFGIQETQYF
TRBJ2-7 TRBV6-5 - - TGTGCCAGCAGTCGGAACCCCTCCGAGCAGTACTTC CASSRNPSEQYF
TRBJ2-7 TRBV7-2 - - TGTGCCAGCTCCCTCTCGGGGTACGAGCAGTACTTC CASSLSGYEQYF
TRBJ1-4 TRBV28 - - TGTGCCAGCAGTCTCACGGGACGGGGTGCTTATGAAAAACTGTTTTTT CASSLTGRGAYEKLFF
TRBJ2-7 TRBV7-8 - - TGTGCCAGCAGCGTTCTCGTGCCAGCCTACGAGCAGTACTTC CASSVLVPAYEQYF
TRBJ2-2 TRBV7-2 - - TGTGCCAGCAGCTTGAGGGGCCTTAACACCGGGGAGCTGTTTTTT CASSLRGLNTGELFF
TRBJ1-1 TRBV19 - - TGTGCCAGTAGTTCGACAGGCGTGAACACTGAAGCTTTCTTT CASSSTGVNTEAFF
TRBJ1-1 TRBV29-1 - - TGCAGCGTCGTGAGGGGGAACACTGAAGCTTTCTTT CSVVRGNTEAFF
TRBJ2-1 TRBV10-2 TRBD2 - TGCGCCAGCCTACTAGCGGGAGGCAATGAGCAGTTCTTC CASLLAGGNEQFF
TRBJ2-3 TRBV6-5 - - TGTGCCAGCAGTCCTCCTTCGATTACAGATACGCAGTATTTT CASSPPSITDTQYF
TRBJ1-1 TRBV5-4 - - TGTGCCAGCAGCTCGGGACTCTTGAACACTGAAGCTTTCTTT CASSSGLLNTEAFF
TRBJ1-6 TRBV27 - - TGTGCCAGCAGTTTAGGTTCACGCCTTAATTCACCCCTCCACTTT CASSLGSRLNSPLHF
TRBJ2-2 TRBV5-1 - - TGCGCCAGCAGCTTGGCGGGGGGCCCGAACACCGGGGAGCTGTTTTTT CASSLAGGPNTGELFF
TRBJ2-7 TRBV14 - - TGTGCCAGCAGCCTTAAATTACACGAGCAGTACTTC CASSLKLHEQYF
TRBJ1-5 TRBV10-3 - - TGTGCCACCTCGGTGGAGGGCGGGCAGCCCCAGCATTTT CATSVEGGQPQHF
TRBJ1-4 TRBV5-1 - - TGCGCCAGCAGCCCCACAGGGAGGGGTGAAAAACTGTTTTTT CASSPTGRGEKLFF
TRBJ2-6 TRBV5-1 - - TGCGCCAGCAGCTCCCAGGGGTTGAGCTCTGGGGCCAACGTCCTGACTTTC CASSSQGLSSGANVLTF
TRBJ1-3 TRBV6-1 - - TGTGCCAGCAGCTCCCAGGGTCCGAGAAACACCATATATTTT CASSSQGPRNTIYF
TRBJ2-7 TRBV6-6 - - TGTGCCAGCAGCCTACTAGCCCAACCTTACGAGCAGTACTTC CASSLLAQPYEQYF
TRBJ2-7 TRBV29-1 TRBD1 - TGCAGCGTTGACGGGTCCGGGACAGGGTCTTACGAGCAGTACTTC CSVDGSGTGSYEQYF
TRBJ1-5 TRBV19 - - TGTGCCAGTAGTATGGATGGACAGAGAAATCAGCCCCAGCATTTT CASSMDGQRNQPQHF
TRBJ2-1 TRBV18 TRBD2 once TGTGCCAGCTCACCATCGGGGGGCTCCTACAATGAGCAGTTCTTC CASSPSGGSYNEQFF
TRBJ1-6 TRBV6-6 - - TGTGCCAGCAACCGAGATGGAGGTTCACCCCTCCACTTT CASNRDGGSPLHF
TRBJ2-5 TRBV19 - - TGTGCCAGTAGTCTTCGACGGAGAGGGTACCAAGAGACCCAGTACTTC CASSLRRRGYQETQYF
TRBJ2-7 TRBV19 - - TGTGCCAGTAGTCGAACAGTTGGAACCTACGAGCAGTACTTC CASSRTVGTYEQYF
TRBJ2-7 TRBV6-8 - - TGTACCTTTGTGGGGGGGCGGAACGAGCAGTACTTC CTFVGGRNEQYF
TRBJ2-3 TRBV9 - - TGTGCCAGCAGGTCCTCCGGCACAGATACGCAGTATTTT CASRSSGTDTQYF
TRBJ2-1 TRBV5-4 - - TGTGCCAGCAGCTCCGCCGGGACACTCTACAATGAGCAGTTCTTC CASSSAGTLYNEQFF
TRBJ1-6 TRBV10-1 - - TGCGCCGGCAGGGCCACTCGGGACACAAACTCCTATAATTCACCCCTCCACTTT CAGRATRDTNSYNSPLHF
TRBJ1-6 TRBV19 - - TGTGCCAGTAGTACCCTCTTGACAGGTTATAATTCACCCCTCCACTTT CASSTLLTGYNSPLHF
TRBJ2-2 TRBV30 - - TGTGCCTGGAGTACCTTATCCGCCGGGGAGCTGTTTTTT CAWSTLSAGELFF
TRBJ2-2 TRBV7-9 - - TGTGCCAGCAGCCCACTGCGGAACACCGGGGAGCTGTTTTTT CASSPLRNTGELFF
TRBJ2-4 TRBV6-4 - - TGTGCCAGCAGTGCTTGCGCGGGGAAGACCAGAAACATTCAGTACTTC CASSACAGKTRNIQYF
TRBJ1-2 TRBV5-4 TRBD1 many TGTGCCAGCAGCCGAGACAGGGCCAAAGGCTACACCTTC CASSRDRAKGYTF
TRBJ2-1 TRBV9 TRBD2 - TGTGCCAGCAGCGCTAGGACTAGCGGTAACTACAATGAGCAGTTCTTC CASSARTSGNYNEQFF
TRBJ2-2 TRBV6-4 - - TGTGCCAGCAGTGACGGCGGGGAGCTGTTTTTT CASSDGGELFF
TRBJ2-6 TRBV30 - - TGTGCCTGGAGAGCCTTCTTCTCTGGGGCCAACGTCCTGACTTTC CAWRAFFSGANVLTF
TRBJ2-5 TRBV29-1 - - TGCAGCGCAGGGGGGGGCCCAGAGACCCAGTACTTC CSAGGGPETQYF
TRBJ2-7 TRBV14 TRBD1 once TGTGCCAGCAGCCGAAGAGTAGGACAGGGGTACGAGCAGTACTTC CASSRRVGQGYEQYF